This TCR beta chain was documented in a study of T cell responses to AZD1222 COVID-19 vaccine. The protocol was immunoSEQ multiplex PCR, while the TCRdb copy is restricted to in-frame clones and leaves out a portion. Among about 210,000 clones listed, about 94% were seen once. The CDR3 is 13 residues long. Trimming cost V 6 bases and J 2 bases, with 11 bases left between them. Per the germline V gene, CDR1 is MNHNY and CDR2 is SVGAGI (reference sequence). This TCR derives from an adult who received the MenACWY meningococcal vaccine as a control. This sample comprised peripheral blood, obtained 28 days after the second dose of the MenACWY control vaccine. This chain joins TRBV6-6 and TRBJ2-7; D remains unclear. The CDR3 here is CASSRDPTYEQYF. In DNA form, the CDR3 reads TGTGCCAGCAGCCGTGACCCGACCTACGAGCAGTACTTC.